Below, 10 T cell receptor beta chains from the same sample are listed, as sequenced in a study of cytomegalovirus exposure and HLA in healthy donors. The PCR contained 60 Vbeta and 13 Jbeta primers. The protocol was immunoSEQ multiplex PCR, while the TCRdb copy is restricted to in-frame clones and leaves out a portion. The sample shows 100,000 to 120,000 clones, around 80% of them seen only once. The sample consisted of PBMCs. These receptors were taken from a man in his thirties or forties in good health and CMV-seropositive.

This clone was seen a handful of times. CDR3 DNA sequence: TGTGCCAGCAGTTACTCGCAGGGGGCGCCGGATGGCTACACCTTC. This translates into CASSYSQGAPDGYTF. The chain has TRBV6-6 and TRBJ1-2; 8 bases line up with TRBD1. Per germline, CDR1 MNHNY and CDR2 SVGAGI (reference sequence). V dropped 0 bases and J dropped 6; count of bases not matched to a gene: 6. The CDR3 loop spans 15 amino acids.

The rearrangement uses TRBV19 and TRBJ2-2, with a possible D match to TRBD2 (6 bases). V lost 6 bases and J 3 bases, leaving 11 bases between the germline ends. Germline V gene data show CDR1 as LNHDA and CDR2 as SQIVND (reference sequence). The CDR3 has 14 amino acids. For the CDR3, the DNA is TGTGCCAGTAGGGAGGGGCCTTACACCGGGGAGCTGTTTTTT. Translated, it gives CASREGPYTGELFF.

CDR3 DNA: TGTGCCAGCTCACGTTATTGGGGCGCTGACTATGGCTACACCTTC. It specifies CASSRYWGADYGYTF. V usage is TRBV18 and J usage is TRBJ1-2; weak D call: TRBD1 (5 bases). V dropped 4 bases and J dropped 3 bases, with 15 bases sitting between them. Per germline, CDR1 KGHSH and CDR2 LQKENI. The CDR3 has 15 amino acids.

This clone has just one count. The genes are TRBV2 and TRBJ2-1; D might be TRBD2 (5 bases). Germline V CDR1 and CDR2: SNHLY, FYNNEI. V was pared by 7 bases and J by 2 bases, with 15 bases between. This CDR3 spans 15 amino acids. The DNA of the CDR3 is TGTGCCAGCACTCGGACTTACCCGCCCTACAATGAGCAGTTCTTC. Translation gives CASTRTYPPYNEQFF.

The chain has TRBV11-3 and TRBJ2-5; 7 nucleotides line up with TRBD1. This CDR3 comprises 13 residues. The V segment lost 5 bases and the J segment 3 bases; nucleotides outside the gene matches: 3. Germline V gene data show CDR1 as SGHNT and CDR2 as YENEEA. The CDR3 DNA reads TGTGCCAGCAGCCCAACAGGGGAAGAGACCCAGTACTTC. Amino acids: CASSPTGEETQYF.

The table lists this clone with a few counts. This chain joins TRBV25-1 and TRBJ1-6; TRBD1 aligns across 10 bases. The CDR3 extends over 15 amino acids. Germline assignment: CDR1 MGHDK and CDR2 SYGVNS. V shed 7 bases, J shed 10 bases, and the junction held 10 bases outside the gene matches. The CDR3 DNA sequence: TGTGCCAGCACCCTGGGGGGACAGGGGAGATCACCCCTCCACTTT. It translates to CASTLGGQGRSPLHF.

This clone has a single count. V is TRBV7-2 and J is TRBJ1-4, with D possibly matching TRBD1 (5 bases). This CDR3 is 16 amino acids long. V dropped 5 bases and J dropped 4 bases, with 17 bases sitting between them. Germline CDR1 and CDR2: SGHTA and FQGNSA. The CDR3 DNA sequence: TGTGCCAGCAGCATAGACCAGGGCCCAATTAATGAAAAACTGTTTTTT. Translation gives CASSIDQGPINEKLFF.

This clone was recorded a few times. One end of the junction does not line up with germline, which may come from a read error. The chain links TRBV7-7 to TRBJ2-1, with D possibly matching TRBD1 (6 bases). The germline V gene has CDR1 SSHAT and CDR2 FNYEAQ (reference sequence). There are 15 residues in the CDR3. The CDR3 bases are TGTGCTAGCAGCAGGGACATTGGGGGTTACAATGAGCAGTTCTTC. This translates into CASSRDIGGYNEQFF.

This chain connects TRBV19 to TRBJ1-2; 9 bases align to TRBD1. Per germline, CDR1 LNHDA and CDR2 SQIVND (reference sequence). V trimming: 7 bases; J trimming: 6 bases; junction bases outside the gene matches: 6. The CDR3 spans 13 residues. The CDR3 region is CASTLGTGNGYTF. In DNA, the CDR3 is TGTGCCAGTACCCTAGGGACAGGGAATGGCTACACCTTC. Variable domain in full (rest from reference TRBV19 and TRBJ1-2): DGGITQSPKYLFRKEGQNVTLSCEQNLNHDAMYWYRQDPGQGLRLIYYSQIVNDFQKGDIAEGYSVSREKKESFPLTVTSAQKNPTAFYLCASTLGTGNGYTFGSGTRLTVV.

This chain links TRBV30 with TRBJ2-5, with no clear D. The DNA matches TRBJ2-7 better at its end, which makes the J call doubtful. The CDR3 runs to 13 residues. In germline, CDR1 is GTSNPN, CDR2 SVGIG (reference sequence). CDR3 residues: CAWSDQSGLEQYF. The CDR3 DNA is TGTGCCTGGAGCGACCAGTCTGGGCTCGAGCAGTACTTC.